What follows are 3 T cell receptor beta chains derived from one specimen sequenced in a study of T cell responses to AZD1222 COVID-19 vaccine. TCRdb's copy holds only in-frame clones and misses some; the assay was immunoSEQ multiplex PCR. The sample lists over 85,000 clones, around nine tenths occurring once. The sequences come from peripheral blood, collected on day 0 of AZD1222 vaccination. These receptors came from an adult in good health.

The V and J genes are TRBV3-1 (or the pseudogene TRBV3-2) and TRBJ1-3; D is unclear. The V gene lost 2 bases and the J gene lost 4 bases, with 9 bases spanning the gap. Germline V gene data show CDR1 as LGHDT and CDR2 as YNNKEL (reference sequence). The CDR3 is made up of 14 amino acids. For the CDR3, the DNA is TGTGCCAGCAGCCAACGGGATTTGGGAAACACCATATATTTT. It codes for CASSQRDLGNTIYF.

The rearrangement uses TRBV4-2 and TRBJ2-7; D assignment may be TRBD1 or TRBD2 (7 bases each). CDR3 length: 17 residues. Trimming took 2 bases from V and 5 from J, leaving 22 bases between them. Germline CDR1 is LGHNA and CDR2 is YNFKEQ. The CDR3 DNA reads TGTGCCAGCAGCCAACTCCCAACAAAGGGAGGGGGCGACGAGCAGTACTTC. The encoded protein is CASSQLPTKGGGDEQYF.

This rearrangement joins TRBV6-5 to TRBJ1-3; D possibly corresponds to TRBD1 (6 bases). The V and J ends lost 4 bases and 4 bases respectively, with 11 bases between them. The germline V gene has CDR1 MNHEY and CDR2 SVGAGI. There are 14 residues in the CDR3. This chain's CDR3 is CASSSTGSGNTIYF. In DNA, the CDR3 is TGTGCCAGCAGTTCGACAGGCTCGGGAAACACCATATATTTT.